This is a list of T cell receptor beta chains from one sample in a study of cytomegalovirus exposure and HLA in healthy donors. The protocol was immunoSEQ multiplex PCR, while the TCRdb copy is restricted to in-frame clones and leaves out a portion. The table includes approximately 58,000 clones, 65% to 90% detected once. Sequences were obtained from PBMCs. The receptor set was obtained from a man aged 25-45 years in good health and CMV-seronegative. Each CDR3 is given with its conserved first and last residue. The D gene is left open where the match is weak. The listing skips clone size in some rows; elsewhere it reads once, few, many or a size class.

d_gene	v_gene	j_gene	abundance	CDR3nt	CDR3aa
TRBD2	TRBV7-9	TRBJ2-1	few	TGTGCCAGCAGCTCCCCGGGACTAGCGGGGAGGGGAGCCTACAATGAGCAGTTCTTC	CASSSPGLAGRGAYNEQFF
TRBD2	TRBV30	TRBJ2-3	once	TGTGCCTGCGGACTAGCGGGAGGGCCGGGCACAGATACGCAGTATTTT	CACGLAGGPGTDTQYF
TRBD2	TRBV27	TRBJ2-3	-	TGTGCCAGCAGTTTGGGGGGGTTATCCACAGATACGCAGTATTTT	CASSLGGLSTDTQYF
TRBD1	TRBV6-4	TRBJ1-5	few	TGTGCCAGCAACAGGGACAGGGAGGGTATTGGCAATCAGCCCCAGCATTTT	CASNRDREGIGNQPQHF
TRBD2	TRBV5-1	TRBJ2-5	once	TGCGCCAGCAGCTTGTCCAGCGGGAGCCAAGAGACCCAGTACTTC	CASSLSSGSQETQYF
TRBD1	TRBV7-3	TRBJ1-6	-	TGTGCCAGCAGCTTACTTGGGACAGGGGGTAGTTCACCCCTCCACTTT	CASSLLGTGGSSPLHF
TRBD2	TRBV7-2	TRBJ2-2	-	TGTGCCAGCAGCTTCTCTAGCGGGGGGGTCGACGGGGAGCTGTTTTTT	CASSFSSGGVDGELFF
-	TRBV19	TRBJ2-6	-	TGTGCCAGTAGTCCCCGACAGTCCCTCTCTGGGGCCAACGTCCTGACTTTC	CASSPRQSLSGANVLTF
-	TRBV9	TRBJ1-4	-	TGTGCCAGCACTCCCGGGTGGGGAGCTAATGAAAAACTGTTTTTT	CASTPGWGANEKLFF
TRBD1	TRBV5-1	TRBJ1-1	once	TGCGCCGGCAGCTCGACAGGGGGGCACTGGAACACTGAAGCTTTCTTT	CAGSSTGGHWNTEAFF
TRBD1	TRBV7-9	TRBJ1-1	once	TGTGCCAGCAGAACGACAGGGGGCCCCGGTGAAGCTTTCTTT	CASRTTGGPGEAFF
TRBD1	TRBV12-5	TRBJ1-5	few	TGTGCTAGTGATAGGACAGGGAATCAGCCCCAGCATTTT	CASDRTGNQPQHF
TRBD1	TRBV27	TRBJ1-4	few	TGTGCCAGCAGTTTCTCAGGGGGAGGTGAAAAACTGTTTTTT	CASSFSGGGEKLFF
TRBD2	TRBV19	TRBJ2-3	-	TGTGCCAGTAGTATAGATCTGGGCGGGAGGAGCGCAGATACGCAGTATTTT	CASSIDLGGRSADTQYF
-	TRBV30	TRBJ1-1	-	TGTGCCTGGAGTGTAGGATACCACGACGGGGCTGAAGCTTTCTTT	CAWSVGYHDGAEAFF
TRBD2	TRBV9	TRBJ2-3	few	TGTGCCAGCAACCGTGGACTAGCGGGAGGAGATACGCAGTATTTT	CASNRGLAGGDTQYF
-	TRBV28	TRBJ1-1	-	TGTGCCAGCAGTCCCCCCTTTAACACTGAAGCTTTCTTT	CASSPPFNTEAFF
-	TRBV10-3	TRBJ2-7	-	TGTGCCATCAGTGAGGGGAGCGTAAAGGCCGAGCAGTACTTC	CAISEGSVKAEQYF
-	TRBV7-6	TRBJ1-1	few	TGTGCCAGCAGCCCAGTGGACAGATTGAACACTGAAGCTTTCTTT	CASSPVDRLNTEAFF
TRBD1	TRBV7-9	TRBJ1-4	-	TGTGCCAGCAGCCGCCGGACAGGGGGCGGCTCCACTAATGAAAAACTGTTTTTT	CASSRRTGGGSTNEKLFF
-	TRBV4-1	TRBJ2-7	-	TGCGCCAGCAGCCCCGGTTCAGGGACCTACGAGCAGTACTTC	CASSPGSGTYEQYF
TRBD1	TRBV19	TRBJ2-3	-	TGTGCCAGTAGTCTGGGACAGGGGTTCGATACGCAGTATTTT	CASSLGQGFDTQYF
-	TRBV19	TRBJ1-1	-	TGTGCCAGTACCCCCTCCGGGCTAGGGAGTGGAGCTTTCTTT	CASTPSGLGSGAFF